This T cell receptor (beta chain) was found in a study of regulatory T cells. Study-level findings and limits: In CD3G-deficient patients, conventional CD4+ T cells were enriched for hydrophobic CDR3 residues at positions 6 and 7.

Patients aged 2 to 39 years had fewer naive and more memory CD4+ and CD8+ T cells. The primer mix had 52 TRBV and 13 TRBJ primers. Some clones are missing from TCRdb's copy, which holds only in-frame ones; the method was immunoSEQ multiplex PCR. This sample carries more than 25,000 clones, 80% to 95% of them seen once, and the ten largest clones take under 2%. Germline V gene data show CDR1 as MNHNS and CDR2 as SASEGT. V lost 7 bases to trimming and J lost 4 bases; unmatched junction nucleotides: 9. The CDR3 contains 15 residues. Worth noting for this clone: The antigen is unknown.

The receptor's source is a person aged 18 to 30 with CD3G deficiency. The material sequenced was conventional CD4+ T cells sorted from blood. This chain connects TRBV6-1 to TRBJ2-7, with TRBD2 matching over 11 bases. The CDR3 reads CASMEGTSGRYEQYF. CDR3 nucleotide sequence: TGTGCCAGCATGGAGGGGACTAGCGGTCGGTACGAGCAGTACTTC.